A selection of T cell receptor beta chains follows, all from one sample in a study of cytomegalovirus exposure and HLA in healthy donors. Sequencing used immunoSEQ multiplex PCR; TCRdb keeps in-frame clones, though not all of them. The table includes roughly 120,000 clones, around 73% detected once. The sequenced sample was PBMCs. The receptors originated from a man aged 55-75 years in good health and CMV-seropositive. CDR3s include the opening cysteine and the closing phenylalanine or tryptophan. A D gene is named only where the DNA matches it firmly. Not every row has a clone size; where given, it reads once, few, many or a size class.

CDR3aa: CASSSFVSRGPGNTEAFF; CDR3nt: TGTGCCAGCAGTTCGTTTGTGAGTAGGGGGCCAGGGAACACTGAAGCTTTCTTT; d_gene: TRBD1; abundance: -; v_gene: TRBV28; j_gene: TRBJ1-1
CDR3aa: CASSWDRLSYEQYF; CDR3nt: TGTGCCAGTAGCTGGGACAGACTCTCCTACGAGCAGTACTTC; d_gene: TRBD1; abundance: -; v_gene: TRBV19; j_gene: TRBJ2-7
CDR3aa: CASSQDLDNTYEQYF; CDR3nt: TGTGCCAGCAGCCAAGATCTGGACAACACCTACGAGCAGTACTTC; d_gene: -; abundance: few; v_gene: TRBV4-2; j_gene: TRBJ2-7
CDR3aa: CASRRTSGDQETQYF; CDR3nt: TGTGCCAGCCGCAGGACTAGCGGGGACCAAGAGACCCAGTACTTC; d_gene: TRBD2; abundance: -; v_gene: TRBV7-2; j_gene: TRBJ2-5
CDR3aa: CAWRSGPNQPQHF; CDR3nt: TGTGCCTGGAGGAGTGGTCCCAATCAGCCCCAGCATTTT; d_gene: -; abundance: -; v_gene: TRBV30; j_gene: TRBJ1-5
CDR3aa: CASSLASGDTQYF; CDR3nt: TGTGCCAGCAGCTTAGCTAGCGGAGATACGCAGTATTTT; d_gene: TRBD2; abundance: -; v_gene: TRBV11-3; j_gene: TRBJ2-3
CDR3aa: CASISQRGTNQPQHF; CDR3nt: TGTGCCAGTATATCCCAGCGGGGTACGAATCAGCCCCAGCATTTT; d_gene: -; abundance: -; v_gene: TRBV19; j_gene: TRBJ1-5
CDR3aa: CAWSRLDAGNIQYF; CDR3nt: TGTGCCTGGAGTCGACTAGACGCCGGAAACATTCAGTACTTC; d_gene: -; abundance: -; v_gene: TRBV30; j_gene: TRBJ2-4
CDR3aa: CASHRGRGGTDTQYF; CDR3nt: TGTGCCAGCCACCGGGGACGGGGGGGCACAGATACGCAGTATTTT; d_gene: TRBD2; abundance: -; v_gene: TRBV7-9; j_gene: TRBJ2-3
CDR3aa: CASSYSAGRGSYEQYF; CDR3nt: TGTGCCAGCAGTTACTCGGCGGGAAGGGGATCCTACGAGCAGTACTTC; d_gene: -; abundance: -; v_gene: TRBV6-5; j_gene: TRBJ2-7
CDR3aa: CASSRWTGSGNTIYF; CDR3nt: TGTGCCAGCAGTCGTTGGACAGGGTCTGGAAACACCATATATTTT; d_gene: TRBD1; abundance: -; v_gene: TRBV28; j_gene: TRBJ1-3
CDR3aa: CASSASQGQETQYF; CDR3nt: TGCGCCAGCAGCGCATCACAGGGACAGGAGACCCAGTACTTC; d_gene: TRBD1; abundance: -; v_gene: TRBV5-1; j_gene: TRBJ2-5
CDR3aa: CASSVVGGGFNEQFF; CDR3nt: TGTGCCAGCAGCGTAGTTGGGGGCGGCTTTAATGAGCAGTTCTTC; d_gene: -; abundance: -; v_gene: TRBV9; j_gene: TRBJ2-1
CDR3aa: CASSATGQGKTDTQYF; CDR3nt: TGTGCCAGCAGTGCCACGGGACAGGGAAAGACAGATACGCAGTATTTT; d_gene: TRBD1; abundance: -; v_gene: TRBV28; j_gene: TRBJ2-3
CDR3aa: CASSLGSSGGETQYF; CDR3nt: TGCGCCAGCAGCTTGGGGTCTAGCGGAGGGGAGACCCAGTACTTC; d_gene: TRBD2; abundance: once; v_gene: TRBV5-1; j_gene: TRBJ2-5
CDR3aa: CACRVFAGSGNTIYF; CDR3nt: TGTGCCTGCCGCGTGTTTGCGGGCTCTGGAAACACCATATATTTT; d_gene: -; abundance: -; v_gene: TRBV30; j_gene: TRBJ1-3
CDR3aa: CASSVGQIMNTEAFF; CDR3nt: TGCGCCAGCAGCGTGGGACAGATCATGAACACTGAAGCTTTCTTT; d_gene: TRBD1; abundance: -; v_gene: TRBV5-1; j_gene: TRBJ1-1
CDR3aa: CASTEQGEGTEAFF; CDR3nt: TGTGCCAGCACCGAACAGGGGGAGGGCACTGAAGCTTTCTTT; d_gene: TRBD1; abundance: -; v_gene: TRBV6-6; j_gene: TRBJ1-1
CDR3aa: CASSRGQGAYEQYF; CDR3nt: TGTGCCAGCAGCCGAGGACAGGGGGCCTACGAGCAGTACTTC; d_gene: TRBD1; abundance: -; v_gene: TRBV5-4; j_gene: TRBJ2-7
CDR3aa: CATPRDPSFNGELFF; CDR3nt: TGTGCCACCCCCCGGGATCCTTCGTTTAACGGGGAGCTGTTTTTT; d_gene: -; abundance: -; v_gene: TRBV7-9; j_gene: TRBJ2-2
CDR3aa: CAWRTAGIAYNSPLHF; CDR3nt: TGTGCCTGGAGAACGGCAGGGATCGCCTATAATTCACCCCTCCACTTT; d_gene: -; abundance: once; v_gene: TRBV30; j_gene: TRBJ1-6
CDR3aa: CASSPGTGSYNEQFF; CDR3nt: TGTGCCAGCTCCCCCGGGACAGGGTCCTACAATGAGCAGTTCTTC; d_gene: TRBD1; abundance: -; v_gene: TRBV18; j_gene: TRBJ2-1
CDR3aa: CATSTTGMSTDTQYF; CDR3nt: TGTGCCACCAGCACGACAGGGATGAGCACAGATACGCAGTATTTT; d_gene: TRBD1; abundance: -; v_gene: TRBV15; j_gene: TRBJ2-3
CDR3aa: CASSVQTSGGADTQYF; CDR3nt: TGCGCCAGCAGTGTCCAGACTAGCGGGGGGGCAGATACGCAGTATTTT; d_gene: TRBD2; abundance: once; v_gene: TRBV10-2; j_gene: TRBJ2-3
CDR3aa: CASSPLSQLSWEQFF; CDR3nt: TGTGCCAGCAGTCCCCTCTCTCAACTCTCCTGGGAGCAGTTCTTC; d_gene: -; abundance: -; v_gene: TRBV28; j_gene: TRBJ2-1
CDR3aa: CASTEEGLYNEQFF; CDR3nt: TGTGCCAGCACTGAAGAGGGGCTTTACAATGAGCAGTTCTTC; d_gene: -; abundance: once; v_gene: TRBV2; j_gene: TRBJ2-1
CDR3aa: CAISPGAGGSATNEKLFF; CDR3nt: TGTGCCATCAGCCCCGGCGCCGGGGGATCTGCAACTAATGAAAAACTGTTTTTT; d_gene: -; abundance: -; v_gene: TRBV10-3; j_gene: TRBJ1-4
CDR3aa: CSATPGHPNTEAFF; CDR3nt: TGCAGCGCAACGCCGGGACATCCGAACACTGAAGCTTTCTTT; d_gene: -; abundance: -; v_gene: TRBV29-1; j_gene: TRBJ1-1
CDR3aa: CASSARTVGSLQPQHF; CDR3nt: TGTGCCAGCAGCGCCCGGACAGTCGGTTCCCTACAGCCCCAGCATTTT; d_gene: -; abundance: -; v_gene: TRBV9; j_gene: TRBJ1-5
CDR3aa: CASSEVSREDTQYF; CDR3nt: TGTGCCAGCAGTGAAGTGTCACGGGAAGATACGCAGTATTTT; d_gene: -; abundance: -; v_gene: TRBV2; j_gene: TRBJ2-3
CDR3aa: CASSLQPNTEAFF; CDR3nt: TGTGCCAGCAGCCTACAGCCGAACACTGAAGCTTTCTTT; d_gene: -; abundance: few; v_gene: TRBV7-2; j_gene: TRBJ1-1
CDR3aa: CASSDSGGPDTQYF; CDR3nt: TGTGCCAGCAGCGACTCGGGGGGCCCAGATACGCAGTATTTT; d_gene: -; abundance: -; v_gene: TRBV9; j_gene: TRBJ2-3
CDR3aa: CASSSSGIDTQYF; CDR3nt: TGCGCCAGCAGCTCCTCGGGAATAGATACGCAGTATTTT; d_gene: -; abundance: -; v_gene: TRBV5-1; j_gene: TRBJ2-3
CDR3aa: CASSFSAGSYNEQFF; CDR3nt: TGTGCCAGCAGCTTTAGCGCTGGCTCCTACAATGAGCAGTTCTTC; d_gene: -; abundance: -; v_gene: TRBV5-4; j_gene: TRBJ2-1
CDR3aa: CASSSRTGGAGNTIYF; CDR3nt: TGTGCCAGCAGTTCAAGGACAGGGGGGGCTGGAAACACCATATATTTT; d_gene: TRBD1; abundance: few; v_gene: TRBV28; j_gene: TRBJ1-3
CDR3aa: CASSLGVVYEQYF; CDR3nt: TGTGCCAGCAGCTTAGGAGTCGTCTACGAGCAGTACTTC; d_gene: -; abundance: -; v_gene: TRBV7-2; j_gene: TRBJ2-7
CDR3aa: CASSPQTGWSTGELFF; CDR3nt: TGTGCCAGCAGCCCGCAGACAGGGTGGAGCACCGGGGAGCTGTTTTTT; d_gene: TRBD1; abundance: -; v_gene: TRBV4-2; j_gene: TRBJ2-2
CDR3aa: CASSFLRGGGTDTQYF; CDR3nt: TGTGCCAGCAGTTTCCTTAGGGGTGGTGGCACAGATACGCAGTATTTT; d_gene: -; abundance: once; v_gene: TRBV28; j_gene: TRBJ2-3
CDR3aa: CAPGETLGNEQFF; CDR3nt: TGTGCCCCCGGGGAGACTTTGGGTAATGAGCAGTTCTTC; d_gene: -; abundance: few; v_gene: TRBV6-4; j_gene: TRBJ2-1
CDR3aa: CASGGGLGSGQYF; CDR3nt: TGTGCCAGCGGGGGGGGACTCGGGTCGGGGCAGTACTTC; d_gene: TRBD2; abundance: -; v_gene: TRBV2; j_gene: TRBJ2-7
CDR3aa: CATQDREGNQPQHF; CDR3nt: TGTGCCACCCAGGACAGGGAGGGTAATCAGCCCCAGCATTTT; d_gene: TRBD1; abundance: few; v_gene: TRBV7-8; j_gene: TRBJ1-5
CDR3aa: CASSLSRGRGLLKYNEQFF; CDR3nt: TGTGCCAGCAGTTTGTCAAGAGGCCGGGGGTTACTAAAATACAATGAGCAGTTCTTC; d_gene: -; abundance: few; v_gene: TRBV27; j_gene: TRBJ2-1
CDR3aa: CASSLWTGVNQPQHF; CDR3nt: TGCGCCAGCAGCCTCTGGACAGGGGTGAATCAGCCCCAGCATTTT; d_gene: TRBD1; abundance: few; v_gene: TRBV5-1; j_gene: TRBJ1-5
CDR3aa: CATRGLAGDYEQYF; CDR3nt: TGTGCCACCCGCGGGCTAGCGGGGGACTACGAGCAGTACTTC; d_gene: TRBD2; abundance: -; v_gene: TRBV10-3; j_gene: TRBJ2-7
CDR3aa: CASSLASDRQETQYF; CDR3nt: TGCGCCAGCAGCTTGGCGTCGGACAGACAAGAGACCCAGTACTTC; d_gene: -; abundance: -; v_gene: TRBV5-1; j_gene: TRBJ2-5
CDR3aa: CASSSIGNEQFF; CDR3nt: TGTGCCAGCAGCTCAATCGGGAATGAGCAGTTCTTC; d_gene: -; abundance: -; v_gene: TRBV7-3; j_gene: TRBJ2-1
CDR3aa: CASSLLAGGWQPQHF; CDR3nt: TGTGCCAGCAGCCTTTTGGCAGGGGGGTGGCAGCCCCAGCATTTT; d_gene: TRBD1; abundance: -; v_gene: TRBV7-8; j_gene: TRBJ1-5
CDR3aa: CASSGSVLNEQFF; CDR3nt: TGTGCCAGCAGCGGGTCGGTTCTCAATGAGCAGTTCTTC; d_gene: -; abundance: once; v_gene: TRBV2; j_gene: TRBJ2-1
CDR3aa: CASSASRNNEQFF; CDR3nt: TGTGCCAGCAGTGCGTCCAGAAACAATGAGCAGTTCTTC; d_gene: -; abundance: once; v_gene: TRBV2; j_gene: TRBJ2-1
CDR3aa: CASSVTGNQPQHF; CDR3nt: TGTGCCAGCAGTGTTACAGGGAATCAGCCCCAGCATTTT; d_gene: -; abundance: -; v_gene: TRBV2; j_gene: TRBJ1-5
CDR3aa: CASSSAGVENTGELFF; CDR3nt: TGTGCCAGCAGTTCTGCGGGGGTGGAGAACACCGGGGAGCTGTTTTTT; d_gene: TRBD2; abundance: -; v_gene: TRBV28; j_gene: TRBJ2-2
CDR3aa: CASSGGAQGQETQYF; CDR3nt: TGCGCCAGCAGCGGTGGGGCCCAGGGCCAAGAGACCCAGTACTTC; d_gene: -; abundance: -; v_gene: TRBV5-1; j_gene: TRBJ2-5
CDR3aa: CATRSSGFGSPLHF; CDR3nt: TGTGCCACCCGATCCAGCGGATTCGGATCACCCCTCCACTTT; d_gene: -; abundance: few; v_gene: TRBV28; j_gene: TRBJ1-6
CDR3aa: CASSYWGVYEQYF; CDR3nt: TGTGCCAGCAGTTACTGGGGGGTGTACGAGCAGTACTTC; d_gene: -; abundance: -; v_gene: TRBV6-6; j_gene: TRBJ2-7
CDR3aa: CSVEATQGKGYEQYF; CDR3nt: TGCAGCGTTGAAGCCACACAGGGGAAGGGCTACGAGCAGTACTTC; d_gene: TRBD1; abundance: -; v_gene: TRBV29-1; j_gene: TRBJ2-7